Sequencing of this T cell receptor (beta chain) was carried out in a study of T cells in localized non-small cell lung cancer (dated by TCRdb to the early 2020s). The study in broad terms: The study analyzed T cell repertoires of hundreds of early-stage NSCLC patients, comparing tumors and uninvolved tumor-adjacent lungs. All 250 or so NSCLC patients in the cohort were treatment-naive and had localized lung tumors that were resected. A mean age of roughly 66 years was recorded for the NSCLC patients, of whom around 120 were male and about 100 were female.

At diagnosis, tumor, uninvolved tumor-adjacent lung and peripheral blood were collected and then preserved as a mix of FFPE and fresh-frozen material. For TCR repertoire profiling, blood samples were analyzed as peripheral blood mononuclear cells. The immunoSEQ Assay was used to sequence TCR beta CDR3 regions from DNA. The source study handled its data this way. T cell density was computed as TCR beta template counts normalized to usable DNA estimated by amplifying housekeeping genes. The preseqR package was used to estimate richness by extrapolating to 400,000 templates for PBMC samples and to 120,000 templates for tissue samples. Clonality was defined as one minus Pielou's evenness. To identify tissue-enriched TCRs, differential abundance testing was run on productive amino-acid clonotypes with a minimum total count of 5 and an alpha of 0.1. The Jaccard Index and the Morisita Overlap Index were used to measure how much the repertoires overlapped between compartments. GLIPH grouped TCR beta CDR3s together with public tetramer-defined viral CDR3s, and a viral motif had to include at least three viral sequences and show V-gene enrichment. This immuneACCESS table, as held by TCRdb, lists in-frame sequences with V and J called but not all clones. Of the missing ones, under half trace to an unresolved V gene in checked studies; the others have no known cause. The V and J calls and the clone size are those of that table, but D and trimming were determined from the DNA. The sample table contains some 39,000 clones; only one count was recorded for 86% of them. The ten largest clones capture around 6.1% of the sample.

General conclusions and limits of the study: Uninvolved tumor-adjacent lung showed the highest T cell clonality, higher than tumor, which suggests more focused antigenic responses in the adjacent lung. Longer overall survival was associated with higher blood T cell density, whereas shorter survival was associated with higher adjacent-lung clonality. Of the top 100 tumor clones, a median of around 57 were detected in paired uninvolved adjacent lung; some 28 were also among that lung's top 100. Because multi-region sequencing of the tumors was not done, intratumor heterogeneity could not be ruled out. Because the study design was exploratory, TCR variables were selected using unadjusted p-values without false-discovery rate correction.

Points on this clone: The antigen it recognizes is unknown. Per-base quality was not reported, and no clone a single base away is much larger than it.

Relative to germline, V is 11 bases shorter and J is 5 bases shorter, with 16 bases between their ends. CDR3 length: 13 amino acids, cysteine to phenylalanine. Here the CDR3 DNA is all that survives: 39 bases in frame from base 1. From the germline V gene, CDR1 is SNHLY and CDR2 is FYNNEI. The clonotype comes from a male donor at least 60 years old with stage II lung adenocarcinoma. The input for sequencing was peripheral blood mononuclear cells, taken before any cancer treatment. The chain links TRBV2 with TRBJ2-1; tentative D gene TRBD2, with 6 bases matching. The nucleotide sequence is given as TGTGCCGGAAGGAGGGAGGCCCACAATGAGCAGTTCTTC. Translated, this gives CAGRREAHNEQFF.